A selection of T cell receptor beta chains follows, all from one sample in a study of T cell changes during pregnancy in multiple sclerosis. Profiled with immunoSEQ multiplex PCR; TCRdb holds only in-frame clones, not every one. The data show about 77,000 clones, more than 85% seen once. The material was peripheral blood, obtained after pregnancy. Receptors were obtained from a female donor in good health, enrolled as a control in a pregnancy study. The CDR3 runs from the conserved cysteine through the conserved F or W. D genes are given only for firm matches. Some rows have no size entry. The others give once, few or many, or a class for an expanded clone.

V	J	size	D	CDR3	DNA
TRBV11-1	TRBJ2-1	.	TRBD2	CASSLSFLAGGHSEQFF	TGTGCCAGCAGCTTGTCGTTCCTAGCGGGGGGGCACAGTGAGCAGTTCTTC
TRBV9	TRBJ2-3	.	TRBD2	CASSEGLGPDTQYF	TGTGCCAGCAGCGAGGGACTAGGCCCAGATACGCAGTATTTT
TRBV7-8	TRBJ2-1	.	TRBD1	CASSPRQGAGERNEQFF	TGTGCCAGCAGCCCTAGACAGGGGGCGGGGGAGAGGAATGAGCAGTTCTTC
TRBV4-2	TRBJ2-3	.	.	CASSQVASTDTQYF	TGTGCCAGCAGCCAAGTAGCTAGCACAGATACGCAGTATTTT
TRBV15	TRBJ1-4	.	TRBD1	CATSRGDSPTNEKLFF	TGTGCCACCAGCAGGGGGGACAGTCCAACTAATGAAAAACTGTTTTTT
TRBV6-5	TRBJ1-3	.	.	CASSYAGFDYF	TGTGCCAGCAGTTACGCAGGGTTCGATTATTTT
TRBV5-1	TRBJ2-1	.	.	CASSSYAGRGYNEQFF	TGCGCCAGCAGCTCATATGCAGGGAGGGGGTACAATGAGCAGTTCTTC
TRBV5-6	TRBJ1-5	.	.	CASSLDRVGPQHF	TGTGCCAGCAGCTTGGACAGGGTCGGGCCCCAGCATTTT
TRBV5-4	TRBJ1-1	.	TRBD1	CASSLQGVNTEAFF	TGTGCCAGCAGCTTGCAGGGGGTAAACACTGAAGCTTTCTTT
TRBV27	TRBJ1-4	once	.	CASSFSGIRGNEKLFF	TGTGCCAGCAGTTTCTCGGGGATCAGGGGCAATGAAAAACTGTTTTTT
TRBV6-5	TRBJ2-7	.	TRBD1	CASLDRDRSYEQYF	TGTGCCAGCCTAGACAGGGATCGCTCCTACGAGCAGTACTTC
TRBV19	TRBJ1-1	.	.	CASSIVGRNTEAFF	TGTGCCAGTAGTATAGTTGGCAGGAACACTGAAGCTTTCTTT
TRBV7-6	TRBJ2-5	.	.	CASSLGRGWTQYF	TGTGCCAGCAGCCTCGGACGGGGTTGGACCCAGTACTTC
TRBV4-3	TRBJ1-2	.	.	CASSQVVRVKANYGYTF	TGCGCCAGCAGCCAAGTAGTCAGGGTTAAAGCTAACTATGGCTACACCTTC
TRBV7-9	TRBJ2-7	.	.	CASSLSAPYEQYF	TGTGCCAGCAGCTTAAGCGCGCCATACGAGCAGTACTTC
TRBV19	TRBJ2-3	.	TRBD2	CASSIVAGGSTDTQYF	TGTGCCAGTAGTATAGTAGCGGGGGGAAGCACAGATACGCAGTATTTT
TRBV4-1	TRBJ2-1	.	TRBD2	CASSLEAGAMGNEQFF	TGCGCCAGCAGCCTCGAAGCGGGAGCCATGGGCAATGAGCAGTTCTTC
TRBV5-4	TRBJ2-7	.	TRBD2	CASSPVTSGSYREQYF	TGTGCCAGCAGCCCGGTGACTAGCGGGAGTTATCGGGAGCAGTACTTC
TRBV28	TRBJ2-1	.	.	CASSFGGNNEQFF	TGTGCCAGCAGTTTTGGAGGCAACAATGAGCAGTTCTTC
TRBV27	TRBJ1-5	.	.	CASSLTAAGSNQPQHF	TGTGCCAGCAGTCTGACGGCCGCAGGGTCCAATCAGCCCCAGCATTTT
TRBV14	TRBJ2-1	once	.	CASSQVSFGGEQFF	TGTGCCAGCAGCCAAGTGTCATTCGGCGGGGAGCAGTTCTTC
TRBV6-1	TRBJ2-2	.	TRBD1	CASSEPWDRPNTGELFF	TGTGCCAGCAGTGAACCTTGGGACAGGCCGAACACCGGGGAGCTGTTTTTT
TRBV27	TRBJ1-4	.	TRBD1	CASSLKGQGERGAEKLFF	TGTGCCAGCAGTTTAAAGGGACAGGGCGAGAGAGGGGCCGAAAAACTGTTTTTT
TRBV4-2	TRBJ1-3	.	.	CASSQPGRGGVGNTIYF	TGTGCCAGCAGCCAGCCCGGGAGGGGTGGCGTTGGAAACACCATATATTTT
TRBV28	TRBJ2-1	.	.	CASESGQSSYNEQFF	TGTGCCAGCGAAAGTGGGCAGAGCTCCTACAATGAGCAGTTCTTC
TRBV4-1	TRBJ1-1	.	.	CASSQDRGGTEAFF	TGCGCCAGCAGCCAAGATCGGGGGGGCACTGAAGCTTTCTTT
TRBV14	TRBJ2-5	.	.	CASSGQSIETQYF	TGTGCCAGCAGCGGGCAGTCCATAGAGACCCAGTACTTC
TRBV28	TRBJ2-5	.	.	CASSPFRGGQETQYF	TGTGCCAGCAGCCCCTTTAGGGGAGGTCAGGAGACCCAGTACTTC
TRBV5-1	TRBJ1-4	.	TRBD1	CASSRTGLNEKLFF	TGCGCCAGCAGTCGGACAGGGCTGAATGAAAAACTGTTTTTT
TRBV4-3	TRBJ1-1	.	.	CASSRPPGQPVGAFF	TGCGCCAGCAGCAGACCCCCTGGACAGCCCGTTGGAGCTTTCTTT
TRBV5-8	TRBJ1-5	once	TRBD1	CASSPGQISNQPQHF	TGTGCCAGCAGCCCGGGACAGATCAGCAATCAGCCCCAGCATTTT
TRBV29-1	TRBJ2-2	.	.	CSLRLPSTGELFF	TGCAGCCTCCGACTACCGTCCACCGGGGAGCTGTTTTTT
TRBV9	TRBJ1-3	.	TRBD1	CASSPRIGQGALGNTIYF	TGTGCCAGCAGCCCACGAATCGGACAGGGGGCTTTGGGAAACACCATATATTTT
TRBV2	TRBJ1-1	.	TRBD1	CASSTVGTGDFEAFF	TGTGCCAGCTCCACTGTTGGGACAGGGGACTTTGAAGCTTTCTTT
TRBV11-3	TRBJ2-1	.	TRBD2	CASSPGLAGARNEQFF	TGTGCCAGCAGCCCCGGACTAGCGGGGGCTCGAAATGAGCAGTTCTTC
TRBV10-3	TRBJ2-1	.	TRBD2	CAIRLAGNEQFF	TGTGCCATAAGACTAGCGGGCAATGAGCAGTTCTTC
TRBV7-2	TRBJ2-3	.	TRBD2	CASSQGTTTDTQYF	TGTGCCAGCAGCCAAGGGACTACCACAGATACGCAGTATTTT
TRBV28	TRBJ2-7	.	.	CASSSSETRKYF	TGTGCCAGCAGCTCGAGTGAGACACGAAAGTACTTC
TRBV7-9	TRBJ1-3	once	.	CASSLAGWNSGNTIYF	TGTGCCAGCAGCTTAGCCGGGTGGAACTCTGGAAACACCATATATTTT
TRBV10-3	TRBJ1-2	.	TRBD1	CASRTTRQGDGYTF	TGTGCCTCCAGAACCACCCGACAGGGGGATGGCTACACCTTC
TRBV2	TRBJ2-7	.	.	CASSYGFYEQYF	TGTGCCAGCAGTTACGGGTTTTACGAGCAGTACTTC
TRBV6-1	TRBJ2-1	.	.	CASSEGGGPDEQFF	TGTGCCAGCAGTGAAGGGGGGGGGCCCGATGAGCAGTTCTTC
TRBV18	TRBJ2-1	.	.	CASSNPPSHNEQFF	TGTGCCAGCTCAAACCCCCCTAGTCACAATGAGCAGTTCTTC